This T cell receptor (beta chain) was sequenced during a study of blood T cell repertoires in COVID-19. Profiled with immunoSEQ multiplex PCR; TCRdb holds only in-frame clones, not every one. The sample has about 170,000 clones, 90% to 95% seen once; the top ten hold approximately 4.6%. Germline CDR1 is KGHDR and CDR2 is SFDVKD. V was shortened by 5 bases and J by 7 bases, with 5 bases between the two germline ends. This CDR3 is 11 amino acids long. The sequence was obtained from a woman aged 45-59 years with acute or convalescent COVID-19. Sequenced sample: peripheral blood. The chain is built from TRBV24-1 and TRBJ2-1; D gene uncertain. CDR3 protein: CATSGRNEQFF. CDR3 bases: TGTGCCACCAGTGGGCGGAATGAGCAGTTCTTC.